This is a list of T cell receptor beta chains from one sample in a study of response to subunit inactivated influenza vaccine. TCRdb processed the RT-PCR reads anew with MiXCR; each CDR3 protein has one entry. This sample has 530,000 or so distinct CDR3 sequences, with around 11% found just once. The material was PBMCs from blood, obtained on the day of vaccination. The receptors shown here come from a man over 45 who received an inactivated influenza vaccine. Each CDR3 is given with its conserved first and last residue. The D gene is left open where the match is weak. Clone size appears in some rows only: once, few, many, or a class for an expanded clone.

>TRBJ1-5|TRBV2|NA|NA
TGTGCCAGCAGCAAATCACAGGTTTTGACGGGCAATCAGCCCCAGCATTTT
CASSKSQVLTGNQPQHF
>TRBJ2-7|TRBV7-8|once|NA
TGTGCCAACAGCCGGGACACGTTCTACGAGCAGTACTTC
CANSRDTFYEQYF
>TRBJ2-7|TRBV4-3|few|TRBD1
TGCGCCAGCAGCCAACAACAGGGGGTCGAGCAGTACTTC
CASSQQQGVEQYF
>TRBJ2-2|TRBV12-3/TRBV12-4|many|NA
TGTGCCAGCAGTTTAATCGGGGAGCTGTTTTTT
CASSLIGELFF
>TRBJ2-5|TRBV12-3/TRBV12-4|few|NA
TGTGCCAGCAGCTCGGGACTTTCCCAAGAGACCCAGTACTTC
CASSSGLSQETQYF
>TRBJ2-2|TRBV20-1|few|NA
TGCAGTGCTCCTCGGGGAGAAGGGAGTCCTACCGGGGAGCTGTTTTTT
CSAPRGEGSPTGELFF
>TRBJ2-7|TRBV7-2|NA|TRBD2
TGTGCCAGCAGCTTAGCGGGGGGGGTTAACTACGAGCAGTACTTC
CASSLAGGVNYEQYF
>TRBJ1-1|TRBV30|NA|NA
TGTGCCTGGAAAGTTGAGCAAGTAGCTTTCTTT
CAWKVEQVAFF
>TRBJ1-2|TRBV6-5|few|NA
TGTGCCAGCAGTTCCAAGCCCGGGGCAAGGGGCTACACCTTC
CASSSKPGARGYTF
>TRBJ1-3|TRBV12-3/TRBV12-4|many|NA
TGTGCCAGCAGTTTTGGACAGTACTCTGGAAACACCATATATTTT
CASSFGQYSGNTIYF
>TRBJ2-1|TRBV5-1|few|TRBD2
TGCGCCAGCAGCCCCCTCGGACTAGCGGACCACAATGAGCAGTTCTTC
CASSPLGLADHNEQFF
>TRBJ2-1|TRBV5-5|NA|TRBD2
TGTGCCAGCAGCTCCCGTCTAGCGGGAGGGAGGGACTACAATGAGCAGCTCTTC
CASSSRLAGGRDYNEQLF
>TRBJ1-5|TRBV28|few|TRBD1
TGTGCCAGCAGTTTCGGGACAGCCCCTCAGCCCCAGCATTTT
CASSFGTAPQPQHF
>TRBJ2-7|TRBV7-9|NA|TRBD1
TGTGCCAGCAGTCGTACCCCGGGACAGGGGTTCAACGATCAGTACTTC
CASSRTPGQGFNDQYF
>TRBJ2-5|TRBV7-9|few|NA
TGTGCCAGCAGCTTACCGAAGGACTCCGCCGCTCGAGAGACCCAGTACTTC
CASSLPKDSAARETQYF
>TRBJ2-3|TRBV5-1|NA|NA
TGCGCCAGCAGCTTGGCTCGGCTTAGGGTTGATGGGAACACAGATACGCAGTATTTT
CASSLARLRVDGNTDTQYF
>TRBJ2-3|TRBV7-2|few|NA
TGTGCCAGCAGCCACCGGAGGGCACCGCAGTATTTT
CASSHRRAPQYF
>TRBJ2-1|TRBV5-1|few|NA
TGCGCCAGCACCTGGGGGGCGGGATCCTACAATGAGCAGTTCTTC
CASTWGAGSYNEQFF
>TRBJ2-5|TRBV12-3/TRBV12-4|NA|TRBD1
TGTGCCAGCAGTGGGACAGTAGAGCAAGAGACCCAGTACTTC
CASSGTVEQETQYF
>TRBJ2-3|TRBV7-9|NA|NA
TGTGCCAGCAGCTTATCGCGGCAGTTAGCCACAGATACGCAGTATTTT
CASSLSRQLATDTQYF
>TRBJ2-7|TRBV3-1|NA|NA
TGTGCCAGCAGCCCCCTTTGGGGGGCCTCCTACGAGCAGTACTTC
CASSPLWGASYEQYF
>TRBJ1-2|TRBV30|NA|NA
TGTGCCTGGAGTGTATCGGGGGAAGGCTACACCTTC
CAWSVSGEGYTF
>TRBJ1-4|TRBV5-1|NA|TRBD1
TGCGCCAGCAGGGTCCCGGGACAGATTAATGAAAAACTGTTTTTT
CASRVPGQINEKLFF
>TRBJ2-4|TRBV11-1|NA|TRBD1
TGTGCCAGCAGCGATGGGACAGTCAATCGTGGATCCAAAAACATTCAGTACTTC
CASSDGTVNRGSKNIQYF
>TRBJ1-2|TRBV2|few|NA
TGTGCCAGCAGTGGGAACATGGTTGGCTACACCTTC
CASSGNMVGYTF
>TRBJ2-1|TRBV12-3/TRBV12-4|few|NA
TGTGCCAGCAGTTTAAGGGGGGGCAACAATGAGCAGTTCTTC
CASSLRGGNNEQFF
>TRBJ2-7|TRBV7-2|few|TRBD2
TGTGCCAGCAGCTTAGCGGTTAGCGGGGGGGCCTACGAGCAGTACTTC
CASSLAVSGGAYEQYF
>TRBJ2-1|TRBV30|few|NA
TGTGCCTGGAGTCCAACTTGGGGTAATGAGCAGTTCTTC
CAWSPTWGNEQFF
>TRBJ2-1|TRBV29-1|NA|TRBD2
TGCAGCGCTAGCGGGAGGGCCAAGAATGAGCAGTTCTTC
CSASGRAKNEQFF
>TRBJ1-1|TRBV5-1|few|NA
TGCGCCAGCAGCTCCCTAAACCCAGGTCGGAACACTGAAGCTTTCTTT
CASSSLNPGRNTEAFF
>TRBJ2-1|TRBV11-2|NA|TRBD1
TGTGCCAGCAGCTCGTACATCCGGCGGGACAGGGGAGGCAATGAGCAGTTCTTC
CASSSYIRRDRGGNEQFF
>TRBJ2-7|TRBV20-1|many|NA
TGCAGTGCTAGAGTCGGGACCTTTTACGAGCAGTACTTC
CSARVGTFYEQYF
>TRBJ2-3|TRBV28|few|NA
TGTGCCAGCAGTTTTATTAGCGCATCCACAGATACGCAGTATTTT
CASSFISASTDTQYF
>TRBJ2-1|TRBV5-1|many|TRBD2
TGCGCCAGCAGCTTGGAGCGGGACTACAATGAGCAGTTCTTC
CASSLERDYNEQFF
>TRBJ2-7|TRBV7-2|few|NA
TGTGCCAGCAGACCGGCAGGGAGCGAGCAGTACTTC
CASRPAGSEQYF
>TRBJ1-4|TRBV4-2|NA|NA
TGTGCCAGCAGTCAAGATCAGGGTGAATATGAAAAACTGTTTTTT
CASSQDQGEYEKLFF
>TRBJ2-3|TRBV3-1|few|TRBD2
TGTGCCAGCAGCCACTTACCGGGACTAGCGGACACAGATACGCAGTATTTT
CASSHLPGLADTDTQYF
>TRBJ2-1|TRBV7-9|few|TRBD2
TGTGCCAGCAGCCCAGCGGGAGGGCCATGGAATGAGCAGTTCTTC
CASSPAGGPWNEQFF
>TRBJ1-4|TRBV11-2|few|NA
TGTGCCAGCAGCTCTACCATTGGGGGTGAAAAACTGTTTTTT
CASSSTIGGEKLFF
>TRBJ2-1|TRBV11-2|few|TRBD1
TGTGCCAGCAGCGTTCACCTACAGGGGATGTCCTACAATGAGCAGTTCTTC
CASSVHLQGMSYNEQFF
>TRBJ1-1|TRBV7-9|NA|NA
TGTGCCAGCAGCGATCCGTACAAAGCTTTCTTT
CASSDPYKAFF
>TRBJ2-5|TRBV5-1|many|NA
TGCGCCAGCAGCTTCGCAGGGCTGCAAGAGACCCAGTACTTC
CASSFAGLQETQYF
>TRBJ2-1|TRBV6-5|NA|NA
TGTGCCAGCAGTTACTCTCGGGACACTTACAATGAGCAGTTCTTC
CASSYSRDTYNEQFF
>TRBJ1-2|TRBV9|many|NA
TGTGCCAGCAGCGTCGACAGGAACTATGGCTACACCTTC
CASSVDRNYGYTF
>TRBJ1-6|TRBV7-2|few|NA
TGTGCCAGCAGCTTAGATCTCCCTCCCCTCCACTTT
CASSLDLPPLHF
>TRBJ1-1|TRBV27|NA|NA
TGTGCCAGCAGCCCCACAGGGTATGGCACTGAAGCTTTCTTT
CASSPTGYGTEAFF
>TRBJ2-7|TRBV28|NA|TRBD1
TGTGCCAGCAGTTCAGGGGACAGGGACTCCTACGAGCAGTACTTC
CASSSGDRDSYEQYF
>TRBJ2-3|TRBV7-2|few|TRBD2
TGTGCCAGCAGCCTCCGCGGGAGGGCCTTTACAGATACGCAGTATTTT
CASSLRGRAFTDTQYF
>TRBJ2-1|TRBV20-1|few|NA
TGCAGTGCTAGCCTCATAGGAGCGGCCGTCTCCTACAATGAGCAGTTCTTC
CSASLIGAAVSYNEQFF
>TRBJ2-5|TRBV7-9|NA|TRBD1
TGTGCCAGCAGCTGGGGACAGAAAGAGACCCAGTACTTC
CASSWGQKETQYF
>TRBJ2-7|TRBV7-9|NA|NA
TGTGCCAGCAGCATCGGACCTTCCGGGCCACACTTC
CASSIGPSGPHF
>TRBJ2-7|TRBV3-1|NA|NA
TGTGCCAGCAGCCAACCGGGGGTCGATTTTCGCCGCGAGCAGTACTTC
CASSQPGVDFRREQYF
>TRBJ2-3|TRBV7-2|few|TRBD2
TGTGCCAGCAGCCAAACTAGCGGGGGGGCTAGCACAGATACGCAGTATTTT
CASSQTSGGASTDTQYF
>TRBJ1-3|TRBV3-1|few|NA
TGTGCCAGCAGCCAAGTTGGCAGAGGAAACACCATATATTTT
CASSQVGRGNTIYF